Below, one T cell receptor beta chain is given with its context. The target of this receptor is not known. Base quality data are lacking; no much larger clone is found one base away. The data were obtained in a study of a mutant IDH1 vaccine in newly diagnosed glioma (dated by TCRdb to about 2021). Study-wide context: Patients received eight vaccinations in weeks 1, 3, 5, 7, 11, 15, 19 and 23, corresponding to visits V03 through V10. In the chemotherapy-containing groups, vaccination started alongside temozolomide cycles, whereas in patients who had radiotherapy alone it started 4-6 weeks after radiotherapy. Of the approximately 33 treated patients, about 62% were male and 37.5% were female, and the mean age was roughly 38 years. Prior to enrollment, patients had been given standard therapy consisting of radiotherapy alone, temozolomide alone, or radiochemotherapy with temozolomide, with the combination given to most patients. Peripheral blood samples were drawn at six visits, namely V03 (baseline), V05, V07, V10, V12 and V13. Longitudinal TCRB deep sequencing was performed for about 25 treated patients wherever samples were available for exploratory analyses. General findings and caveats noted by the study authors: Immune responses induced by the vaccine were seen in 90% to 95% of patients across multiple MHC alleles. According to the authors, sample limitations meant that analyses of patient blood samples could not be reproduced. No apparent relationship was observed between pseudoprogression and alterations in the top peripheral T cell clonotypes detected by TCRB sequencing. Availability determined which PBMC samples were chosen for TCRB deep sequencing.

V is pared back by 1 base and J by 1 base, with 16 bases lying between the germline termini. Based on the germline V gene (reference sequence), the CDR1 and CDR2 sequences are SEHNR and FQNEAQ. The cysteine opens and the phenylalanine closes a CDR3 of 17 amino acids. The CDR3 DNA has 51 bases and is translated from base 1. According to the study, the label for this sample's time point signals: week 5, during vaccination. A 20-mer mutant IDH1 peptide at 300 micrograms in Montanide made up each vaccine dose, which was injected subcutaneously together with topical imiquimod. Donors had newly diagnosed WHO grade 3 or 4 IDH1-mutant astrocytomas with loss of nuclear ATRX. The samples were drawn from NOA16, a multicentre, single-arm, open-label phase I trial in Germany that tested a mutant IDH1 peptide vaccine in humans for the first time. Genomic DNA for TCRB sequencing was extracted from EDTA blood using the DNeasy Blood and Tissue Kit.

Libraries were made using the immunoSEQ multiplex PCR assay. The hsTCRB Kit was used according to the manufacturer's protocol to amplify rearranged TCR beta chain sequences. TCRB libraries were sequenced on an Illumina MiSeq. The authors processed their data as follows. The kit vendor's proprietary platform handled demultiplexing, trimming and gene mapping. TCRdb re-hosts the immuneACCESS table, in-frame sequences only. Its copies lack some clones; in the studies checked, an unresolved V gene accounts for under half of them, and the cause for the rest is not known. The DNA was the basis for D and trimming; V, J and clone size are from that table. The sample has about 30,000 clones on record, roughly four fifths of them singletons. The ten largest clones represent approximately 24% of the sample.

The V and J genes are TRBV7-9 and TRBJ1-2; the D gene is perhaps TRBD1, on 5 matching bases. The sequence came from a man aged 25-45 years with glioma. Sequenced material: PBMCs, taken from a glioma patient whose treatment included an IDH1 peptide vaccine. The CDR3 reads CASSLGEGSSVNYGYTF. The base sequence is TGTGCCAGCAGCTTAGGAGAGGGGTCATCTGTTAACTATGGCTACACCTTC.